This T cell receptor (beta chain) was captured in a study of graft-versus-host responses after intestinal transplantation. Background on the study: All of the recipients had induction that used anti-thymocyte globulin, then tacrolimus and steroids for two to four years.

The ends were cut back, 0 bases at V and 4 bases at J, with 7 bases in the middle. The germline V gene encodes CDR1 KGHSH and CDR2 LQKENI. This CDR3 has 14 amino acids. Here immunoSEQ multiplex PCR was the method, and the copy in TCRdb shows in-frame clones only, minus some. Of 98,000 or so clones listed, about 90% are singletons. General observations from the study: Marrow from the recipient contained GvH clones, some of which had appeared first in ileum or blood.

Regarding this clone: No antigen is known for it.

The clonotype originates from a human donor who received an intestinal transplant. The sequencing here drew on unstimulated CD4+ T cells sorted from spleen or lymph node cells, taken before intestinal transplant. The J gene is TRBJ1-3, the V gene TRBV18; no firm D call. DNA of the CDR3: TGTGCCAGCTCACCACCACCGTGGGGAAACACCATATATTTT. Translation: CASSPPPWGNTIYF.